One sample yielded the 2 T cell receptor beta chains listed below, sequenced in a study of shared clonotypes between healthy human individuals (dated by TCRdb to the early 2020s). CD8 naive samples were CD45RO-negative cells positively selected for CCR7, giving a CD45RA+CCR7+ population that excluded TemRA cells. Receptors were amplified or captured by the immunoSEQ multiplex PCR assay. Not all clones reach the TCRdb copy of this immuneACCESS table, which keeps in-frame sequences only. Checked studies attribute under half of the gap to unresolved V genes and leave the rest unexplained. The sample table contains about 2 million clones; only one count was recorded for about 94% of them. The top ten clones comprise 0.95% to 1.5% of the sample. The sample comprised naive CD8+ T cells sorted from blood. The cell subset or site label on this specimen signifies: CD45RA+CCR7+. These receptors came from a young man in good health.

This chain joins TRBV23-1 and TRBJ2-7; 12 bases match TRBD1. TRBV23-1 is classed as an ORF, of uncertain function. The CDR3 spans 19 residues. The V and J ends lost 0 bases and 0 bases, in that order; junction bases with no gene match: 9. The CDR3 nucleotides are TGCGCCAGCAGTCAATCGTGGGACAGGGGGCCCCCTCTCTCCTACGAGCAGTACTTC. It yields the protein CASSQSWDRGPPLSYEQYF.

The CDR3 is CASSLVETVPYEQYF. The CDR3 DNA sequence: TGTGCCAGCAGCTTGGTTGAGACCGTCCCCTACGAGCAGTACTTC. The chain links TRBV5-6 to TRBJ2-7; D gene uncertain. Germline V CDR1 and CDR2: SGHDT, YYEEEE. The CDR3 length is 15 residues. V lost 0 bases, J lost 2 bases, and 12 bases lay in between.